This T cell receptor (beta chain) came from a study of control samples from healthy donors and cancer patients. Some clones are missing from TCRdb's copy, which holds only in-frame ones; the method was immunoSEQ multiplex PCR. The sample has approximately 150,000 clones; roughly 90% are singletons. The origin of this receptor is a woman younger than 45 in good health. The sequenced material came from blood.

For the CDR3, the DNA is TGTGCCAGCACCCAAGGACTAGGGGTCAATGAGCAGTTCTTC. Encoded protein: CASTQGLGVNEQFF. The rearrangement links TRBV27 to TRBJ2-1; 7 bases fit TRBD2. The junction had 9 bases not matched to a gene; V was cut back by 7 bases and J by 6 bases. The CDR3 is 14 amino acids. Germline CDR1 is MNHEY and CDR2 is SMNVEV (reference sequence).